This T cell receptor beta chain appears in the sequencing data of a study of OX40 agonist ivuxolimab in advanced cancers. Study information: Patients receiving dose escalation had hepatocellular carcinoma, melanoma, renal cell or head and neck cancer.

Study findings and constraints: Within 6 weeks, CD4+ and CD8+ blood T cells expanded clonally at 0.1 to 3.0 mg/kg.

The germline CDR1 and CDR2 sequences are SNHLY and FYNNEI. This CDR3 is built from 15 residues. V shed 3 bases and J shed 1 base, with 13 bases lying between them. Generated by immunoSEQ multiplex PCR, the TCRdb table keeps only in-frame clones and is missing some. The sample has 80,000 to 100,000 clones; about 90% are singletons. Details on this clone: Antigen unknown.

The sample here was CD4+ or CD8+ T cells sorted from blood, taken in a trial of the OX40 agonist ivuxolimab. The chain recombines TRBV2 with TRBJ2-7, with a possible D match to TRBD2 (5 bases). This receptor was identified in an adult with an advanced solid tumor such as melanoma, head and neck, liver or kidney cancer. The CDR3 sequence is CASSDFGVGSYEQYF. DNA for the CDR3: TGTGCCAGCAGTGATTTCGGGGTGGGATCCTACGAGCAGTACTTC.